This T cell receptor (beta chain) was documented in a study of cytomegalovirus exposure and HLA in healthy donors. Background on the study: In an earlier analysis, 117 million unique TCR beta sequences were found from some 200 million T cells.

CDR3 size: 16 residues. Germline V gene lookup returns CDR1 SQVTM and CDR2 ANQGSEA. V lost 7 bases to trimming and J lost 6 bases, with 25 bases between them. Findings and caveats of the study: Among TCR sequences, most were rare, though some public TCRs appeared in many donors.

Primers for the PCR totalled 60 Vbeta and 13 Jbeta. Data came from immunoSEQ multiplex PCR; TCRdb stores just in-frame clones and leaves some out. The sample contains about 150,000 clones, roughly 80% of which appear only once. Concerning this clone: Its target is unknown.

The TCR originated in a male donor in good health and CMV-seronegative. Sequenced: PBMCs. This chain joins TRBV29-1 and TRBJ2-1, with D possibly being TRBD2 (6 bases). The CDR3 sequence: CSAVGGRTDNINEQFF. CDR3 DNA: TGCAGCGCCGTAGGAGGGAGGACGGATAATATCAATGAGCAGTTCTTC.